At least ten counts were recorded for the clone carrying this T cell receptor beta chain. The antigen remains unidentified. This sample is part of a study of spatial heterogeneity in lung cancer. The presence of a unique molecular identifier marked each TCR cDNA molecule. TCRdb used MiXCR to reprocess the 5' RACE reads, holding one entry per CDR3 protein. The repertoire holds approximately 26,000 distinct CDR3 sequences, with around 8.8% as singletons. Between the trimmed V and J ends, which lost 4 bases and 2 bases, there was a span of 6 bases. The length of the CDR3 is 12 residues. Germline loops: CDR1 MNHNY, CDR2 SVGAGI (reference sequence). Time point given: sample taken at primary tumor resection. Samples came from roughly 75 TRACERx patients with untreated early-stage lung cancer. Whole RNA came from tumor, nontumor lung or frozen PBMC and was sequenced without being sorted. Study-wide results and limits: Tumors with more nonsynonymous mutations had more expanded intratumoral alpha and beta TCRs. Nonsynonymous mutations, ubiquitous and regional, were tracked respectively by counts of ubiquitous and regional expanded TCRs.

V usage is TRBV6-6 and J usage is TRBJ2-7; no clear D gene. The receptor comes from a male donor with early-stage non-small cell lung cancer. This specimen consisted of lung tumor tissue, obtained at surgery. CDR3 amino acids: CASSFTPYEQYF. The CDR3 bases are TGTGCCAGCAGTTTTACCCCCTACGAGCAGTACTTC.